This is a list of T cell receptor beta chains from one sample in a study of PD-1 blockade in mismatch repair-deficient tumors. Their cognate antigens are unknown. TCRdb keeps only in-frame clones here, not all; method: immunoSEQ multiplex PCR. Here the sample spans roughly 10,000 clones, roughly 86% being singletons. The specimen was cells cultured in vitro, collected from a patient treated with pembrolizumab. All receptors derive from an adult with mismatch repair-deficient cancer. Both conserved end residues are part of each CDR3. A D gene is named only where the DNA matches it firmly. Not all rows give a size; the values are once, few, many and, for expanded clones, a class.

clone size,J gene,V gene,D gene,CDR3 DNA,CDR3 protein
.,TRBJ2-7,TRBV5-1,TRBD2,TGCGCCAGCAGCCCTACTAGCGGGAGTGCTGAGCAGTACTTC,CASSPTSGSAEQYF
once,TRBJ1-2,TRBV7-9,TRBD1,TGTGCCAGCAGCTTACCGACAGGGGAGGTTGGCTACACCTTC,CASSLPTGEVGYTF
.,TRBJ2-7,TRBV29-1,TRBD1,TGCAGCGTTGAGAGACAGGGCTCCTACGAGCAGTACTTC,CSVERQGSYEQYF
.,TRBJ2-5,TRBV28,.,TGTGCCAGCAGTTTGGGTGAAGAGACCCAGTACTTC,CASSLGEETQYF
.,TRBJ2-3,TRBV27,.,TGTGCCAGCAGTACGATCTGGGCAGCCGACACAGATACGCAGTATTTT,CASSTIWAADTDTQYF
.,TRBJ2-7,TRBV6-5,TRBD2,TGTGCCAGCAGTTACTCCGGGACTAGTGGTGGCGAGCAGTACTTC,CASSYSGTSGGEQYF
.,TRBJ2-7,TRBV28,TRBD2,TGTGCCAGCCAAAGGACTAGCGGGAGTTACGAGCAGTACTTC,CASQRTSGSYEQYF
.,TRBJ2-1,TRBV5-4,TRBD2,TGTGCCAGCACGCTGGGAGGGAATGAGCAGTTCTTC,CASTLGGNEQFF
.,TRBJ1-4,TRBV2,.,TGTGCCAGCAATGAGGGGCAGCGAAATGAAAAACTGTTTTTT,CASNEGQRNEKLFF
once,TRBJ2-1,TRBV28,TRBD2,TGTGCCAGCAGGGCGGCAGGGACTACACGGGAGCAGTTCTTC,CASRAAGTTREQFF
once,TRBJ2-7,TRBV5-1,TRBD1,TGCGCCAGCAGCTTCACAGGGGGCCTAAGCTCCTACGAGCAGTACTTC,CASSFTGGLSSYEQYF
.,TRBJ1-1,TRBV4-1,.,TGCGCCAGCAGCCAAATAATCGTCGGGGGCATCACTGAAGCTTTCTTT,CASSQIIVGGITEAFF
.,TRBJ2-1,TRBV6-6,.,TGTGCCAGCAGTTACTCCGGTTTCGCTGGAGAGCAGTTCTTC,CASSYSGFAGEQFF
once,TRBJ1-5,TRBV28,TRBD1,TGTGCCAGCAGTTTACTGGGGACAGGGGGCGGCGATCAGCCCCAGCATTTT,CASSLLGTGGGDQPQHF
.,TRBJ2-3,TRBV6-4,.,TGTGCCAGCAGTGAAGGGGGATTTGGCACAGATACGCAGTATTTT,CASSEGGFGTDTQYF
.,TRBJ2-1,TRBV5-1,TRBD1,TGCGCCAGCAGCTCCTACTCCGAGTTCTTTCGGGACAGTCCTAACAATGAGCAGTTCTTC,CASSSYSEFFRDSPNNEQFF
.,TRBJ2-1,TRBV6-1,.,TGTGCCAGCAGTGGGTTCGTACCGGATCGCTCCTACAATGAGCAGTTCTTC,CASSGFVPDRSYNEQFF
.,TRBJ2-3,TRBV5-1,.,TGCGCCAGCACATGGAGCTCTTTCACAGATACGCAGTATTTT,CASTWSSFTDTQYF
.,TRBJ2-1,TRBV7-3,TRBD2,TGTGCCAGCAGCTTAAGCGGGGGTGAGCAGTTCTTC,CASSLSGGEQFF
.,TRBJ1-5,TRBV10-2,.,TGCGCCAGCAGTGAGTCGAAGGGCCTGATTAGCAATCAGCCCCAGCATTTT,CASSESKGLISNQPQHF
.,TRBJ2-3,TRBV2,TRBD2,TGTGCCAGCAGTAGTCAAAGCGGGAGGGCTCTCCCAAATACGCAGTATTTT,CASSSQSGRALPNTQYF
.,TRBJ2-6,TRBV27,TRBD1,TGTGCCAGCAGTTTAAGGGGAACAGGGACAGGGAGAAGGGCCAACGTCCTGACTTTC,CASSLRGTGTGRRANVLTF
.,TRBJ1-1,TRBV19,.,TGTGCCAGTAGTATACCGGGGCGTCCGTTTGACACTGAAGCTTTCTTT,CASSIPGRPFDTEAFF
.,TRBJ1-2,TRBV6-6,.,TGTGCCAGCAGTTTCGGCCGGGGAGGATATGGCTACACCTTC,CASSFGRGGYGYTF
.,TRBJ1-5,TRBV6-1,.,TGTGCCAGCAGTGAAATGGATCAGCCCCAGCATTTT,CASSEMDQPQHF
.,TRBJ2-7,TRBV2,TRBD2,TGTGCCAGCGCCCGACTAGCGGGAGGCTACGAGCAGTACTTC,CASARLAGGYEQYF
.,TRBJ2-1,TRBV18,.,TGTGCCAGCTCACCTCACAATGAGCAGTTCTTC,CASSPHNEQFF
few,TRBJ2-1,TRBV27,.,TGTGCCAGCAGTAAACAGGGTACGGGAGGCAATGAGCAGTTCTTC,CASSKQGTGGNEQFF
.,TRBJ1-6,TRBV28,TRBD1,TGTGCCAGCAGTTTGGGACAGGTCCATTCACCCCTCCACTTT,CASSLGQVHSPLHF
.,TRBJ1-2,TRBV6-6,TRBD1,TGTGCCAGCAGTGACTCTGGAGGAGGGGGCTTGGGTGGCTACACCTTC,CASSDSGGGGLGGYTF
.,TRBJ2-2,TRBV19,TRBD2,TGTGCCAGTAACCTACTAGCGGGAGCCACCGGGGAGCTGTTTTTT,CASNLLAGATGELFF
.,TRBJ1-2,TRBV28,TRBD1,TGTGCCAGCAGTTGGGGGACAGCAGAAGCTAACTATGGCTACACCTTC,CASSWGTAEANYGYTF
few,TRBJ1-1,TRBV18,TRBD1,TGTGCCAGCTCACCATTCCAGGACAGGGGACTTATGAACACTGAAGCTTTCTTT,CASSPFQDRGLMNTEAFF
.,TRBJ2-7,TRBV29-1,TRBD2,TGCAGCGTTGCGACTAGCGGGAGGATCGACGAGCAGTACTTC,CSVATSGRIDEQYF
.,TRBJ2-2,TRBV11-2,.,TGTGCCAGCAGAACGCCCGCAGCCGGGGAGCTGTTTTTT,CASRTPAAGELFF
.,TRBJ1-3,TRBV30,.,TGTGCCTGGAGTGTCTCAGGGGCCACCTCTGGAAACACCATATATTTT,CAWSVSGATSGNTIYF
.,TRBJ1-4,TRBV30,.,TGTGCCTGGAGTATGACAGGCAGAGGTGAAAAACTGTTTTTT,CAWSMTGRGEKLFF
.,TRBJ2-2,TRBV2,.,TGTGCCAGCAGTGGGGCCCGGTCGAACACCGGGGAGCTGTTTTTT,CASSGARSNTGELFF
.,TRBJ1-4,TRBV27,TRBD1,TGTGCCAGCGGAGAACAGGGGTCAAATGAAAAACTGTTTTTT,CASGEQGSNEKLFF
.,TRBJ2-1,TRBV4-1,.,TGCGCCAGCAGCCAAGGACACTATCCGGAAAACTACAATGAGCAGTTCTTC,CASSQGHYPENYNEQFF
.,TRBJ2-2,TRBV6-5,.,TGTGCCAGCAGTTACTTCACAGGGTCCGGGGAGCTGTTTTTT,CASSYFTGSGELFF
.,TRBJ2-5,TRBV7-2,TRBD2,TGTGCCAGCAGCTTAGGGCTGTTAGCGGGAGGACCCTTGGTAGAGACCCAGTACTTC,CASSLGLLAGGPLVETQYF
few,TRBJ2-7,TRBV18,.,TGTGCCAGCTCACCCGGAGGGGGAGCTGTCGAGCAGTACTTC,CASSPGGGAVEQYF
.,TRBJ2-5,TRBV10-1,.,TGCGCCAGCAGTGTTGGGCGCCAAGAGACCCAGTACTTC,CASSVGRQETQYF
once,TRBJ2-7,TRBV18,.,TGTGCCAGCTCACCCCGGGACTTTGGGGGGGAGCAGTACTTC,CASSPRDFGGEQYF
.,TRBJ2-7,TRBV18,.,TGTGCCAGCTCGCGGCTAGCGATGAGTTCCTACGAGCAGTACTTC,CASSRLAMSSYEQYF
.,TRBJ2-5,TRBV27,.,TGTGCCAGCAGTTCCTGGGGGAGAGAGACCCAGTACTTC,CASSSWGRETQYF
.,TRBJ1-1,TRBV4-1,.,TGCGCCAGCAGCCAGCTGGGACGGACTGAAGCTTTCTTT,CASSQLGRTEAFF
once,TRBJ2-2,TRBV9,TRBD2,TGTGCCAGCAGCGGACTAGCGGGAGGGGAGCTGTTTTTT,CASSGLAGGELFF
.,TRBJ1-3,TRBV28,.,TGTGCCAGCTCAGCCACCATAGGGGAGAGCTCTGGAAACACCATATATTTT,CASSATIGESSGNTIYF